The rows below give T cell receptor beta chains drawn from one sample of a study of Graves' ophthalmopathy and Graves' hyperthyroidism. MiXCR, applied by TCRdb to the multiplex PCR reads, yields one record per CDR3 protein. Altogether over a million distinct CDR3 sequences are present, about 36% being singletons, with the ten largest covering more than 9.5%. The sample was peripheral blood or thyroid tissue (not recorded which). The receptor set was obtained from an adult man with Graves' hyperthyroidism. CDR3s include the opening cysteine and the closing phenylalanine or tryptophan. A D gene is named only where the DNA matches it firmly. Clone size is given for some rows only: seen once, a few or many times, or a class if the clone is expanded.

D gene,clone size,V gene,J gene,CDR3 DNA,CDR3 protein
.,.,TRBV4-3,TRBJ2-5,TGCGCCAGCAGCCCCACTTACCCCAAAACCCAGTACTTC,CASSPTYPKTQYF
.,.,TRBV10-2,TRBJ1-1,TGTGCCAGCATCAAGACGGCAAACACTGAAGCTTTCTTT,CASIKTANTEAFF
TRBD1,few,TRBV12-3/TRBV12-4,TRBJ1-5,TGTGCCAGCAGTTTATGGACAGGGCGCGGACAGCCCCAGCATTTT,CASSLWTGRGQPQHF
.,.,TRBV7-7,TRBJ2-2,TGTGCTGGGGGTGTGATGAACACCGGGGAGCTGTTTTTT,CAGGVMNTGELFF
.,.,TRBV24-1,TRBJ2-6,TGTGCCAGCAGTTTATCAGGTGTGGGAACTGGGGCCAACGTCCTGACTTTC,CASSLSGVGTGANVLTF
.,.,TRBV6-5,TRBJ2-7,TGTGCCAGCAGCCTCCGAGAGACGGCCTACGAGCAGTACTTC,CASSLRETAYEQYF
.,once,TRBV20-1,TRBJ2-5,TGCAGCTTAGGTCCTAGCAGTGAGACCCAGTACTTC,CSLGPSSETQYF
TRBD1,few,TRBV6-1,TRBJ1-5,TGTGCCAGCAGTGAGGGACAGGGCTGGTATCAGCCCCAGCATTTT,CASSEGQGWYQPQHF
TRBD2,many,TRBV2,TRBJ2-5,TGTGCCAGCATGGGACTAGCGGCGCAAGAGACCCAGTACTTC,CASMGLAAQETQYF
.,few,TRBV24-1,TRBJ2-6,TGTGCCACCAGTCCGGTCCCAGGGGCCTTCTCTGGGGCCAACGTCCTGACTTTC,CATSPVPGAFSGANVLTF
TRBD2,many,TRBV20-1,TRBJ2-5,TGCAGTGCGTGGGAGGGGAGTAAGGCCCAGTACTTC,CSAWEGSKAQYF
TRBD1,.,TRBV6-2/TRBV6-3,TRBJ1-5,TGTGCCAGCAGTTACTCGACACAGGGGAATCAGCCCCAGCATTTT,CASSYSTQGNQPQHF
TRBD1,.,TRBV7-2,TRBJ2-7,TGTGCCAGCAGCCCGGAGGACAGGGTCCCTGTTTACGAGCAGTACTTC,CASSPEDRVPVYEQYF
.,.,TRBV4-3,TRBJ2-7,TGCGCCAGCAGCCAAGATCCGGCCGCGTCCTACGAGCAGTACTTC,CASSQDPAASYEQYF
TRBD1,few,TRBV19,TRBJ1-1,TGTGCCAGTAACAGGGGTGAATGGAATACTGAAGCTTTCTTT,CASNRGEWNTEAFF
.,few,TRBV27,TRBJ2-7,TGTGCCAGCAGTAGCGGCAATACCTACGAGCAGTACTTC,CASSSGNTYEQYF
.,few,TRBV13,TRBJ1-6,TGTGCCAGCAGCGTTGGGGGTGCCTATAATTCACCCCTCCACTTT,CASSVGGAYNSPLHF
TRBD2,few,TRBV12-3/TRBV12-4,TRBJ2-7,TGTGCCAGCAGTTGGCGGGAGAGCTCCTACGAGCAGTACTTC,CASSWRESSYEQYF
.,.,TRBV4-1,TRBJ1-1,TGCGCCAGCAGCCAAAGAAGGACAGAGGTCGCTGAAGCTTTCTTT,CASSQRRTEVAEAFF
.,many,TRBV29-1,TRBJ2-2,TGCAGCGTTGAAAAACAGGGGAACACCGGGGAGCTGTTTTTT,CSVEKQGNTGELFF
TRBD1,many,TRBV7-9,TRBJ1-5,TGTGCCAGCAGCCCAAATGACAGGGTAAATCAGCCCCAGCATTTT,CASSPNDRVNQPQHF
TRBD2,many,TRBV2,TRBJ2-7,TGTGCCAGCAGGGTAGGACTAGCGGGCAACGAGCAGTACTTC,CASRVGLAGNEQYF
.,.,TRBV12-3/TRBV12-4,TRBJ2-3,TGTGCCAGCAGTTTAGTGAGGGCGGTCACAGATACGCAGTATTTT,CASSLVRAVTDTQYF
.,.,TRBV20-1,TRBJ2-6,TGCAGTGCGCCCGCCCCGGACGGGGCCAACGTCCTGACTTTC,CSAPAPDGANVLTF
.,.,TRBV6-6,TRBJ1-5,TGTGCCAGCAGTCAACGCGCGGGACAGCCCCAGCATTTT,CASSQRAGQPQHF
TRBD2,once,TRBV10-3,TRBJ2-6,TGTGCCATCAGTGAGTCGACGACTAGCGAAATCTCTGGGGTCAACGTCCTGACTTTC,CAISESTTSEISGVNVLTF
.,.,TRBV7-2,TRBJ2-3,TGTGCCAGCAGCTTAGTTGGGGGTTCTAGCACAGATACGCAGTATTTT,CASSLVGGSSTDTQYF
TRBD2,many,TRBV20-1,TRBJ2-5,TGCAGTGCGGACCTGGGGAGGGAAGAGACCCAGTACTTC,CSADLGREETQYF
TRBD2,many,TRBV4-3,TRBJ2-5,TGCGCCAGCAGCCAAGATCTTGGGGGGGTCGGTGAGACCCAGTACTTC,CASSQDLGGVGETQYF
.,few,TRBV7-9,TRBJ1-6,TGTGCCAGCAGCTTAGCGCGAGCAGAAGGTTCACCCCTCCACTTT,CASSLARAEGSPLHF
.,many,TRBV25-1,TRBJ2-7,TGTGCCAGCAGTGAAATTGGCGGCGCGCCGGATGAACAGTACTTC,CASSEIGGAPDEQYF